Presented here are 28 T cell receptor beta chains from one specimen sequenced in a study of T cells after posttransplantation cyclophosphamide. Sequencing was performed with immunoSEQ multiplex PCR; in TCRdb, only in-frame clones are kept and a portion is missing. The sample shows approximately 30,000 clones, none of them appearing just once. Sequenced material: PBMCs. The receptors here all came from a woman aged 45-59 years in good health and a related stem cell transplant donor.

This clone has ten or more counts. The V and J genes are TRBV28 and TRBJ2-1; 14 bases agree with TRBD2. The germline V gene encodes CDR1 MDHEN and CDR2 SYDVKM. The CDR3 is made up of 18 amino acids. The V and J ends lost 0 bases and 7 bases, in that order; junction bases with no gene match: 8. The CDR3 loop reads CASSLWGLAGEITNEQFF. In DNA form, the CDR3 reads TGTGCCAGCAGTTTATGGGGACTAGCGGGAGAAATAACAAATGAGCAGTTCTTC.

This clone was found many times. The chain is built from TRBV28 and TRBJ1-4; tentatively, D is TRBD1 (6 bases). Germline CDR1 reads MDHEN; CDR2 reads SYDVKM. The CDR3 loop spans 17 amino acids. Deletions cut 2 bases from V and 8 bases from J, with 21 bases between. In DNA form, the CDR3 reads TGTGCCAGCAGTTTACTCTTTCCTGGGCAGGGGATCGAAAAACTGTTTTTT. Translated: CASSLLFPGQGIEKLFF. The full variable domain, with the rest looked up from reference TRBV28 and TRBJ1-4, is DVKVTQSSRYLVKRTGEKVFLECVQDMDHENMFWYRQDPGLGLRLIYFSYDVKMKEKGDIPEGYSVSREKKERFSLILESASTNQTSMYLCASSLLFPGQGIEKLFFGSGTQLSVL.

This clone was seen ten or more times. This rearrangement joins TRBV18 to TRBJ2-3, with TRBD1 identical over 7 bases. After removal of 3 bases from V and 2 bases from J, the junction contained 5 bases not matched to a gene. This CDR3 has 15 amino acids. From germline, CDR1 is KGHSH and CDR2 LQKENI. The CDR3 region has the DNA TGTGCCAGCTCACCTTGGGACAGCCACACAGATACGCAGTATTTT. As protein: CASSPWDSHTDTQYF.

In its sample, this clone was seen many times. The rearrangement joins TRBV5-6 to TRBJ2-7; possible D gene TRBD1, 6 bases. Germline V gene data show CDR1 as SGHDT and CDR2 as YYEEEE. V lost 4 bases, J lost 2 bases, and 16 bases lay in between. CDR3 length: 15 residues. As DNA, the CDR3 is TGTGCCAGCAGCACAGGGTACCCATGGGCCTACGAGCAGTACTTC. Its translation: CASSTGYPWAYEQYF.

This clone has ten or more counts. This chain joins TRBV7-7 and TRBJ2-5; TRBD1 matches 7 bases. V dropped 2 bases and J dropped 5; count of bases not matched to a gene: 5. Germline lookup yields CDR1 SSHAT and CDR2 FNYEAQ (reference sequence). The CDR3 is 14 amino acids. For the CDR3, the DNA is TGTGCCAGCAGCTTAAATAGGGGGCGGGAGACCCAGTACTTC. Translation: CASSLNRGRETQYF.

Ten or more counts support this clone. The chain carries TRBV4-1 and TRBJ2-1; 7 positions match TRBD2. CDR1 and CDR2 (germline): MGHRA, YSYEKL. This CDR3 region has 18 residues. The V segment lost 1 base and the J segment 8 bases; nucleotides outside the gene matches: 17. The CDR3 DNA reads TGCGCCAGCAGCCAAGTCGAAAGGGCTAGCGGCCGACCTGATGAGCAGTTCTTC. Amino acid sequence: CASSQVERASGRPDEQFF.

The chain joins TRBV9 to TRBJ2-5, with D tentatively TRBD2 (7 bases). The CDR3 covers 18 residues. V dropped 3 bases and J dropped 1 base, with 22 bases sitting between them. The germline CDR1 and CDR2 sequences are SGDLS and YYNGEE. The CDR3 here is CASSAHLGGPSPQETQYF. Here the CDR3 DNA reads TGTGCCAGCAGCGCCCACCTCGGGGGGCCGAGCCCCCAAGAGACCCAGTACTTC.

At least ten counts were recorded for this clone. The chain uses TRBV7-3 and TRBJ1-2; unclear D gene. The CDR3 has 16 amino acids. V dropped 5 bases and J dropped 1 base, with 17 bases sitting between them. Germline assignment: CDR1 SGHTA and CDR2 FQGTGA. The CDR3 sequence: CASSASHAPLNYGYTF. In DNA, the CDR3 is TGTGCCAGCAGCGCGTCTCATGCCCCGCTTAACTATGGCTACACCTTC.

The rearrangement links TRBV7-8 to TRBJ1-1, with D perhaps matching TRBD1 (6 bases). The CDR3 consists of 14 residues. V shed 4 bases and J shed 0 bases, with 9 bases lying between them. CDR1 is SGHVS, CDR2 FQNEAQ, per germline. The CDR3 DNA reads TGTGCCAGCAGCTCGAGGACAGTGAACACTGAAGCTTTCTTT. Its protein is CASSSRTVNTEAFF.

V and J are TRBV28 and TRBJ2-7, with 9 bases fitting TRBD1. The germline gives CDR1 MDHEN, CDR2 SYDVKM. The CDR3 covers 15 residues. J was trimmed by 7 bases and V by 5 bases; bases with no gene match: 12. The DNA of the CDR3 is TGTGCCAGCAGTCCCTCCGGGACAGGGCTAAGGGAGCAGTACTTC. Its protein is CASSPSGTGLREQYF.

This clone was observed at least ten times. J is TRBJ2-7 and V is TRBV4-2; 13 bases are shared with TRBD2. CDR1 and CDR2 (germline): LGHNA, YNFKEQ. V was pared by 3 bases and J by 0 bases, with 8 bases of the junction left unmatched. This CDR3 contains 18 residues. The DNA of the CDR3 is TGTGCCAGCAGCCAGAGCGGGACTAGCGGGACGAGCTCCTACGAGCAGTACTTC. Protein: CASSQSGTSGTSSYEQYF.

This clone was detected many times. The V and J genes are TRBV5-1 and TRBJ2-7, with TRBD1 matching 10 bases. The ends lost 3 bases at V and 2 bases at J; junction bases unmatched: 5. Germline V CDR1 and CDR2: SGHRS, YFSETQ. CDR3 size: 15 residues. The CDR3 DNA follows: TGCGCCAGCAGCTCGACCGGGACAGGGGCCTACGAGCAGTACTTC. Translation gives CASSSTGTGAYEQYF.

This clone was observed at least ten times. This sequence joins TRBV11-3 and TRBJ1-1; D might be TRBD1 (5 bases). This CDR3 is built from 14 residues. Germline CDR1 reads SGHNT; CDR2 reads YENEEA. V lost 6 bases, J lost 4 bases, and 15 bases lay in between. CDR3 amino acids: CASSPEGLGTEAFF. Here the CDR3 DNA reads TGTGCCAGCAGTCCAGAGGGGCTTGGCACTGAAGCTTTCTTT.

This clone was counted at least ten times. This chain joins TRBV7-9 and TRBJ1-1; 7 nucleotides agree with TRBD1. The CDR3 totals 16 residues. J lost 0 bases, V lost 5 bases, and 9 bases had no gene match. Germline CDR1 is SEHNR and CDR2 is FQNEAQ (reference sequence). The CDR3 DNA follows: TGTGCCAGCAGCCATAAACCGGGACAGATGAACACTGAAGCTTTCTTT. The encoded protein is CASSHKPGQMNTEAFF.

The chain carries TRBV29-1 and TRBJ2-7; 12 positions match TRBD1. The CDR3 contains 13 residues. V trimming: 7 bases; J trimming: 6 bases; junction bases outside the gene matches: 7. The V gene's germline CDR1 is SQVTM and CDR2 ANQGSEA. CDR3 nucleotide sequence: TGCAGCGCCCCGGGACAGGGGGCGGGCGAGCAGTACTTC. Protein: CSAPGQGAGEQYF.

This clone was counted at least ten times. J is TRBJ2-1 and V is TRBV11-1; tentatively, D is TRBD1 (5 bases). CDR3 length equals 13 residues. Germline V gene lookup returns CDR1 SGHAT and CDR2 FQDESV (reference sequence). The germline V and J ends were trimmed by 7 bases and 7 bases, with 14 bases remaining between them. The CDR3: CASTRTHWNEQFF. The DNA of the CDR3 is TGTGCCAGCACGCGGACACATTGGAATGAGCAGTTCTTC.

This clone was recorded many times. This CDR3 is CASTPGGDFSYEQYF. The CDR3, as DNA: TGTGCCAGCACCCCTGGGGGGGACTTCTCCTACGAGCAGTACTTC. The chain combines TRBV11-2 with TRBJ2-7; 7 positions agree with TRBD2. Looked up from germline, CDR1 is SGHAT and CDR2 is FQNNGV. Trimming cost V 7 bases and J 0 bases; bases outside gene matches: 9. The CDR3 extends over 15 amino acids.

The V and J genes are TRBV5-1 and TRBJ2-2, with TRBD1 matching over 9 bases. This CDR3 contains 16 residues. V lost 4 bases and J lost 5; bases outside the gene matches: 9. Germline V gene data show CDR1 as SGHRS and CDR2 as YFSETQ. The CDR3 here is CASSTQPGTGTGELFF. The CDR3 DNA sequence: TGCGCCAGCAGCACCCAACCCGGGACAGGGACCGGGGAGCTGTTTTTT. The full variable domain, rest sourced from reference TRBV5-1 and TRBJ2-2, is KAGVTQTPRYLIKTRGQQVTLSCSPISGHRSVSWYQQTPGQGLQFLFEYFSETQRNKGNFPGRFSGRQFSNSRSEMNVSTLELGDSALYLCASSTQPGTGTGELFFGEGSRLTVL.

This clone was counted many times. The chain recombines TRBV2 with TRBJ1-4; no definite D call. CDR3 length equals 14 residues. Per the germline V gene, CDR1 is SNHLY and CDR2 is FYNNEI. V was shortened by 3 bases and J by 6 bases, with 11 bases between the two germline ends. In nucleotides, the CDR3 is TGTGCCAGCAGTGAGCGAGGGCTGGATGAAAAACTGTTTTTT. Translation gives CASSERGLDEKLFF.

This clone was seen more than once but under ten times. The chain uses TRBV6-5 and TRBJ1-2; TRBD1 matches 9 bases. Trimming removed 5 bases from V and 2 bases from J; junction bases left unmatched: 6. The germline CDR1 and CDR2 sequences are MNHEY and SVGAGI. The CDR3 contains 15 residues. The DNA for the CDR3 is TGTGCCAGCAGTGCTCGACAGGGGGGGAACTATGGCTACACCTTC. It yields the protein CASSARQGGNYGYTF.

The table lists this clone with many counts. This chain links TRBV5-8 with TRBJ2-7, with 9 nucleotides matching TRBD1. J was trimmed by 6 bases and V by 3 bases; bases with no gene match: 4. In germline, CDR1 is SGHTS, CDR2 YDEGEE. CDR3 length: 13 residues. CDR3 nucleotide sequence: TGTGCCAGCAGCTGGGGGACAGGGCTCGAGCAGTACTTC. It codes for CASSWGTGLEQYF.

This clone was observed at least ten times. The chain couples TRBV28 to TRBJ2-7, with a tentative D call TRBD1 (6 bases). The V end lost 6 bases, the J end lost 2 bases, and 14 bases lay between the germline ends. This CDR3 has 14 amino acids. Germline V gene lookup returns CDR1 MDHEN and CDR2 SYDVKM. The CDR3 loop reads CASRPPTGTYEQYF. In nucleotides, the CDR3 is TGTGCCAGCAGACCCCCGACAGGTACCTACGAGCAGTACTTC.

In its sample, this clone was seen many times. The chain employs TRBV18 and TRBJ2-5; no clear D. The CDR3 consists of 13 residues. Trimming cost V 3 bases and J 5 bases, with 10 bases left between them. CDR1 is KGHSH and CDR2 is LQKENI in the germline V gene. The chain's CDR3 is CASSPARKETQYF. In DNA form, the CDR3 reads TGTGCCAGCTCACCGGCCAGAAAGGAGACCCAGTACTTC.

This clone was detected only a few times. A much larger clone lies a single base off, so this may be a read error. V and J are TRBV4-3 and TRBJ1-1; D gene unclear. Germline values: CDR1 LGHNA, CDR2 YSLEER. This CDR3 has 15 residues. The chain's CDR3 is CASSQVTYRNTQAFF. CDR3 DNA: TGCGCCAGCAGCCAAGTAACCTACAGAAACACTCAAGCTTTCTTT.

This clone was counted many times. The chain couples TRBV28 to TRBJ1-5, with 7 bases identical to TRBD1. The CDR3 is 14 residues long. The trim removed 7 bases at V and 0 bases at J, leaving 3 bases unmatched. Germline V gene data show CDR1 as MDHEN and CDR2 as SYDVKM. The CDR3 spells CASTPGGSNQPQHF. The CDR3 nucleotides are TGTGCCAGCACCCCAGGGGGTAGCAATCAGCCCCAGCATTTT.

This clone has ten or more counts. This chain joins TRBV19 and TRBJ2-5; D is perhaps TRBD2 (6 bases). Trimming pared 3 bases from V and 4 bases from J, leaving 24 bases between. Germline V lookup: CDR1 LNHDA, CDR2 SQIVND (reference sequence). The CDR3 length is 18 residues. The chain's CDR3 is CASSIMDPGTPTRETQYF. Written as DNA, the CDR3 is TGTGCCAGTAGTATCATGGACCCCGGGACTCCGACAAGAGAGACCCAGTACTTC.

This clone was counted many times. The V gene is TRBV4-1, the J gene TRBJ1-1, with D perhaps matching TRBD1 (5 bases). Germline-derived CDR1 and CDR2 are MGHRA and YSYEKL. This CDR3 spans 13 amino acids. V was trimmed by 1 base and J by 10 bases, leaving 13 bases between them. The CDR3 DNA is TGCGCCAGCAGCCAAGCGAGGGGAGGTTCAGCTTTCTTT. Its translation is CASSQARGGSAFF.

This clone was detected ten times or more. This chain joins TRBV2 and TRBJ2-7, with 7 bases that match TRBD2. Trimming removed 2 bases from V and 1 base from J; junction bases left unmatched: 17. There are 19 residues in the CDR3. CDR1 and CDR2 from the germline V gene are SNHLY and FYNNEI. CDR3: CASSESPSRVAGDSYEQYF. The CDR3 DNA sequence: TGTGCCAGCAGTGAATCCCCCTCGCGGGTAGCGGGCGATTCCTACGAGCAGTACTTC.